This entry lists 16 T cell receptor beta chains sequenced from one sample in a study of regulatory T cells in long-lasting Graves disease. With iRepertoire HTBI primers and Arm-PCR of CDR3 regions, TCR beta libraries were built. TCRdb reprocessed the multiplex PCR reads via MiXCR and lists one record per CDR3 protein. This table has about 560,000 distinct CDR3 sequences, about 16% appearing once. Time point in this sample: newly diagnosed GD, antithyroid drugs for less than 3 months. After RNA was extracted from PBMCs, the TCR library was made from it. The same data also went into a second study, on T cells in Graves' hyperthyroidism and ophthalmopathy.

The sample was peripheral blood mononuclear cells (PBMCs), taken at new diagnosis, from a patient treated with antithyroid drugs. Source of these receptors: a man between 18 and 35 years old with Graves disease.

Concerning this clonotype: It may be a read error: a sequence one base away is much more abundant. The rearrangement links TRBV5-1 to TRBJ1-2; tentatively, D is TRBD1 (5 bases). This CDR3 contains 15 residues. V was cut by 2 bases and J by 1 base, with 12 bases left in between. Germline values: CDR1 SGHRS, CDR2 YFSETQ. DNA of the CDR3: TGCGCCAGCAGCTTTACTGGCGGGGGTAACTATGGCTACACCTTC. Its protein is CASSFTGGGNYGYTF. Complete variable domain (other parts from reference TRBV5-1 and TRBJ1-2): KAGVTQTPRYLIKTRGQQVTLSCSPISGHRSVSWYQQTPGQGLQFLFEYFSETQRNKGNFPGRFSGRQFSNSRSEMNVSTLELGDSALYLCASSFTGGGNYGYTFGSGTRLTVV.

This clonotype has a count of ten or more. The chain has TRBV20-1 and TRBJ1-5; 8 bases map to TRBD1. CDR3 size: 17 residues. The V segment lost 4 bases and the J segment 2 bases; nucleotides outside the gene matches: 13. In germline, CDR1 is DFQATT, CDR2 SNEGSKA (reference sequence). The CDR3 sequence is CSAIGQGRHLGNQPQHF. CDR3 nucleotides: TGCAGTGCTATTGGACAGGGCCGTCACCTGGGCAATCAGCCCCAGCATTTT.

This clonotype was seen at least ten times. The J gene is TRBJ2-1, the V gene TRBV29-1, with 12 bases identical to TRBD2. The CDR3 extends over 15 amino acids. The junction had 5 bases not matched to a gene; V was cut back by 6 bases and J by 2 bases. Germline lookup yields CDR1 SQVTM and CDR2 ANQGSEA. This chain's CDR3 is CSVGLAGRTYNEQFF. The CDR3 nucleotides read TGCAGCGTCGGACTAGCGGGGAGGACCTACAATGAGCAGTTCTTC.

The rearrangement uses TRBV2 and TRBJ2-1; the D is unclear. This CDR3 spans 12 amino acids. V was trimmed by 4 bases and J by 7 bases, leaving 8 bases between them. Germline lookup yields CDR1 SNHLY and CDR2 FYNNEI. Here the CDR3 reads CASSGIGNEQFF. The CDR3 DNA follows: TGTGCCAGCAGTGGGATCGGGAATGAGCAGTTCTTC.

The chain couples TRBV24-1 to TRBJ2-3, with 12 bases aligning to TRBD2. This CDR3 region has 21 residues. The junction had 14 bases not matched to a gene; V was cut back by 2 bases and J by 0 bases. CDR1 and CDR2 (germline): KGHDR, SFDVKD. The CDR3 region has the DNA TGTGCCACCAGTGATTCGACAGGATTGGGACTAGCGGGTCTTAGCACAGATACGCAGTATTTT. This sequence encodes CATSDSTGLGLAGLSTDTQYF.

The CDR3 here is CSAQTSGPAYEQYF. CDR3 DNA sequence: TGCAGTGCCCAGACTAGCGGGCCAGCCTACGAGCAGTACTTC. This chain joins TRBV20-1 and TRBJ2-7; 10 bases match TRBD2. The CDR3 consists of 14 residues. With V trimmed by 6 bases and J by 2 bases, 7 bases remained unmatched. Germline values: CDR1 DFQATT, CDR2 SNEGSKA (reference sequence).

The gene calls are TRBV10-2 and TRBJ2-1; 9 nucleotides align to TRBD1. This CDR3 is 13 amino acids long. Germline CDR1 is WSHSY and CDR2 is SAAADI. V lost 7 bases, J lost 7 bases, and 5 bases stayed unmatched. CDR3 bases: TGCGCCAGCAACCCGGGACAGGGTAATGAGCAGTTCTTC. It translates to CASNPGQGNEQFF.

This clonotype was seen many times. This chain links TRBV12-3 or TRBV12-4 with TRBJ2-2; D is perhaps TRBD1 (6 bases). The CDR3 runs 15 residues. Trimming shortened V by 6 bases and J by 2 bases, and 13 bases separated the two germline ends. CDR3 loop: CASSPARGNTGELFF. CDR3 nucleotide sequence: TGTGCCAGCAGCCCCGCCAGGGGAAACACCGGGGAGCTGTTTTTT.

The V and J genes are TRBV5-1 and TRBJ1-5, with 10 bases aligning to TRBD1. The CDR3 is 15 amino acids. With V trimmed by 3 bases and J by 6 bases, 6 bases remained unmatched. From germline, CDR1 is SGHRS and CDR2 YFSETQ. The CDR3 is CASSSGTGVGQPQHF. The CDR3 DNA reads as TGCGCCAGCAGCTCCGGGACAGGGGTGGGTCAGCCCCAGCATTTT. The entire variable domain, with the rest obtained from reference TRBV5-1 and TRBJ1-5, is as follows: KAGVTQTPRYLIKTRGQQVTLSCSPISGHRSVSWYQQTPGQGLQFLFEYFSETQRNKGNFPGRFSGRQFSNSRSEMNVSTLELGDSALYLCASSSGTGVGQPQHFGDGTRLSIL.

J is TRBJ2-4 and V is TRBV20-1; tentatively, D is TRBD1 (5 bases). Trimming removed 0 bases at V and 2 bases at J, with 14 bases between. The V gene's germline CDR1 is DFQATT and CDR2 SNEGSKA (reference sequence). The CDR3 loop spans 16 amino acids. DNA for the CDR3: TGCAGTGCTAGAGATCCGGCAGGGAATTCCAAAAACATTCAGTACTTC. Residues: CSARDPAGNSKNIQYF.

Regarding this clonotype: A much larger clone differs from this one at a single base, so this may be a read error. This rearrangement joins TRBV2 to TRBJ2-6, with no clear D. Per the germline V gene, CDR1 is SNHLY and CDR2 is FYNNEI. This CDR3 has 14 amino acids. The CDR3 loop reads CTSSEVGWANVLTF. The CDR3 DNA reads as TGTACCAGCAGTGAAGTGGGCTGGGCCAACGTCCTGACTTTC.

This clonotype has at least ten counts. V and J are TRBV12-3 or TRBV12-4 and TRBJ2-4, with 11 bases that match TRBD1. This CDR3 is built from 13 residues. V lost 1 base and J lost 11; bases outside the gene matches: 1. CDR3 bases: TGTGCCAGCAGTTTAGAGGACAGGGGGCTTCAGTACTTC. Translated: CASSLEDRGLQYF.

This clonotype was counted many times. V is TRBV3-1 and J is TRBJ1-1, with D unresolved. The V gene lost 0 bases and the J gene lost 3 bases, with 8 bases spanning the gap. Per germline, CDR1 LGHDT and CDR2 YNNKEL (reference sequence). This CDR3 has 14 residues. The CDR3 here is CASSQDQVYTEAFF. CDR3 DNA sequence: TGTGCCAGCAGCCAAGATCAGGTTTACACTGAAGCTTTCTTT.

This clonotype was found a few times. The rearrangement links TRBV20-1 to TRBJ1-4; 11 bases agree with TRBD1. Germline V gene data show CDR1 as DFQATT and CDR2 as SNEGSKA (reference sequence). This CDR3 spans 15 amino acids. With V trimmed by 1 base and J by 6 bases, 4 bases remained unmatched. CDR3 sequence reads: CSARGTGGDYEKLFF. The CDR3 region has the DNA TGCAGTGCTAGAGGGACAGGGGGCGATTATGAAAAACTGTTTTTT.

The CDR3 DNA reads TGTGCCAGCAGCTTGGCCTATTACGAGCAGTACTTC. It yields the protein CASSLAYYEQYF. The J gene is TRBJ2-7, the V gene TRBV5-6; D ambiguous. Germline V gene data show CDR1 as SGHDT and CDR2 as YYEEEE. The CDR3 extends over 12 amino acids. Trimming removed 0 bases at V and 4 bases at J, with 5 bases between.

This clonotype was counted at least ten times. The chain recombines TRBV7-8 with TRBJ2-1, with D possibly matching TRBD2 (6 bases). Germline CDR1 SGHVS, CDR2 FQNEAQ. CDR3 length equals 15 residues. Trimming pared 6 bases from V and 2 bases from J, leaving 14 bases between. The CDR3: CASSYGRGPYNEQFF. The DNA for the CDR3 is TGTGCCAGCAGTTACGGGAGAGGCCCCTACAATGAGCAGTTCTTC.